Detailed here is one TCR beta chain. These data originate in a study of blood T cell repertoires in COVID-19. Study at large: Samples representing acute and convalescent COVID-19 were sourced from the United States, Italy and Spain. The cDNA or gDNA used as material had been derived from T cells, B-cell-depleted T cells, or PBMCs.

Authors' data handling: Estimation of nucleated cell counts was performed using reference gene primer amplification. Here immunoSEQ multiplex PCR was the method, and the copy in TCRdb shows in-frame clones only, minus some. D and trimming come from the DNA, and the V and J calls and clone size come from that table. This repertoire shows approximately 120,000 clones, more than 80% found once; its top ten account for about 4.3%. Germline V CDR1 and CDR2: SNHLY, FYNNEI. The V and J ends lost 6 bases and 4 bases, in that order; junction bases with no gene match: 4. The CDR3 is 15 residues long. This receptor was obtained from a human donor in a cohort sampled during active COVID-19. The chain is built from TRBV2 and TRBJ2-3; 13 bases fit TRBD2. What was sequenced was peripheral blood. CDR3 nucleotides: TGTGCCAGCAGCGAACTAGCGGGGGGGGCAGATACGCAGTATTTT. This codes for CASSELAGGADTQYF.